Listed below are T cell receptor beta chains from one sample, sequenced in a study of CD8 T cells in Susac syndrome. TCRdb called the immunoSEQ multiplex PCR reads again in MiXCR, with one record for every CDR3 protein. The table includes about 430,000 distinct CDR3 sequences, around 85% detected once. The specimen was CD8+ T cells from PBMCs. The origin of the receptors is a human donor with multiple sclerosis. The CDR3 runs from the conserved cysteine through the conserved F or W. The D gene is left open where the match is weak. Only part of the rows carry a size: once, few, many, or a class if the clone is expanded.

size	V	D	J	CDR3	DNA
-	TRBV27	TRBD2	TRBJ2-1	CATKSGGAYNEQFF	TGTGCCACGAAGAGCGGGGGGGCCTACAATGAGCAGTTCTTC
-	TRBV12-3/TRBV12-4	TRBD1	TRBJ1-1	CATVTGGDTEAFF	TGTGCCACGGTAACAGGGGGAGACACTGAAGCTTTCTTT
once	TRBV5-6	-	TRBJ1-4	CASSLGGRDNEKLFF	TGTGCCAGCAGCTTGGGAGGCAGGGATAATGAAAAACTGTTTTTT
-	TRBV27	-	TRBJ1-2	CASSLPGPNTF	TGTGCCAGCAGTTTGCCCGGACCGAACACCTTC
-	TRBV6-2/TRBV6-3	-	TRBJ2-7	CASSFERTYEQYF	TGTGCCAGCAGTTTTGAGAGGACCTACGAGCAGTACTTC
-	TRBV29-1	TRBD1	TRBJ2-2	CSGDRGDTGELFF	TGCAGCGGGGACAGGGGGGACACCGGGGAGCTGTTTTTT
-	TRBV6-1	-	TRBJ1-1	CASSLGGGTNTEAFF	TGTGCCAGCAGTTTGGGAGGGGGTACGAACACTGAAGCTTTCTTT
-	TRBV4-1	TRBD1	TRBJ2-2	CASSPGTGSSGELFF	TGCGCCAGCAGCCCCGGGACAGGGAGTTCCGGGGAGCTGTTTTTT
-	TRBV2	-	TRBJ1-1	CASSEQGVETEAFF	TGTGCCAGCAGTGAGCAAGGAGTAGAGACTGAAGCTTTCTTT
-	TRBV27	-	TRBJ2-7	CASSLSLQGGAYEQYF	TGTGCCAGCAGTTTATCCCTACAGGGGGGGGCCTACGAGCAGTACTTC
-	TRBV13	-	TRBJ2-3	CASSYPSVSPDTQYF	TGTGCCAGCAGCTATCCTAGCGTTTCCCCAGATACGCAGTATTTT
-	TRBV28	TRBD2	TRBJ2-1	CASSFPGSERTSSYNEQFF	TGTGCCAGCAGTTTTCCTGGATCGGAACGGACTAGCTCCTACAATGAGCAGTTCTTC
-	TRBV6-1	-	TRBJ2-7	CASSDYNRDSGEQYF	TGTGCCAGCAGCGATTATAACAGGGATTCGGGCGAGCAGTACTTC
-	TRBV29-1	TRBD2	TRBJ2-1	CSVEGREGSYNEQFF	TGCAGCGTTGAGGGGAGGGAGGGGTCCTACAATGAGCAGTTCTTC
-	TRBV28	-	TRBJ1-1	CASSFGPKGFPEAFF	TGTGCCAGCAGTTTCGGTCCGAAGGGGTTCCCTGAAGCTTTCTTT
-	TRBV6-5	-	TRBJ1-1	CASSYLRGRFEAFF	TGTGCCAGCAGTTACCTCCGGGGACGATTTGAAGCTTTCTTT
-	TRBV2	TRBD1	TRBJ2-7	CASSEDRGFYEQYF	TGTGCCAGCAGTGAAGACAGGGGTTTCTACGAGCAGTACTTC
few	TRBV6-1	-	TRBJ2-7	CASSVGQGVYEQYF	TGTGCCAGCAGTGTGGGTCAGGGCGTCTACGAGCAGTACTTC
-	TRBV11-3	-	TRBJ2-3	CASSLEGALDTQYF	TGTGCCAGCAGCTTAGAGGGGGCACTAGATACGCAGTATTTT
-	TRBV30	TRBD2	TRBJ2-1	CASAGVSYNEQFF	TGTGCCTCCGCGGGGGTCTCCTACAATGAGCAGTTCTTC
-	TRBV3-1	-	TRBJ1-3	CASSQEEGFGNTIYF	TGTGCCAGCAGCCAAGAAGAAGGATTCGGAAACACCATATATTTT
-	TRBV2	-	TRBJ2-3	CASSEKGNVESTDTQYF	TGTGCCAGCAGTGAAAAGGGAAACGTGGAGAGCACAGATACGCAGTATTTT
-	TRBV4-1	-	TRBJ2-1	CASSQRAEVYEQFF	TGCGCCAGCAGCCAGAGGGCGGAGGTCTATGAGCAGTTCTTC
-	TRBV6-5	-	TRBJ1-1	CASKPGLITEAFF	TGTGCCAGCAAGCCAGGGTTGATCACTGAAGCTTTCTTT
-	TRBV11-2	TRBD2	TRBJ2-7	CASSGLAGGLQQYF	TGTGCCAGCAGCGGTCTAGCGGGGGGCCTCCAGCAGTACTTC
few	TRBV12-3/TRBV12-4	-	TRBJ1-2	CASSLGQGRGGYTF	TGTGCCAGCAGTTTGGGGCAGGGACGGGGCGGCTACACCTTC
-	TRBV7-6	-	TRBJ2-1	CASSMDWGPNNEQFF	TGTGCCAGCAGCATGGATTGGGGGCCGAACAATGAGCAGTTCTTC
few	TRBV4-1	-	TRBJ2-7	CASSQDGGEQYF	TGTGCCAGCAGCCAAGATGGGGGCGAGCAGTACTTC
-	TRBV19	TRBD2	TRBJ2-1	CASSIRPSGLAGAYEQFF	TGTGCCAGTAGTATCCGACCATCGGGACTAGCGGGAGCGTATGAGCAGTTCTTC
-	TRBV12-3/TRBV12-4	-	TRBJ1-2	CASSPSSAGYTF	TGTGCCAGCAGTCCCTCCTCAGCCGGCTACACCTTC
-	TRBV9	-	TRBJ2-1	CASSVARGNLGDSSYNEQFF	TGTGCCAGCAGCGTAGCACGGGGAAATTTAGGGGATAGCTCCTACAATGAGCAGTTCTTC
-	TRBV18	TRBD1	TRBJ1-4	CASSPTGGWGEKLFF	TGTGCCAGCTCACCTACAGGGGGCTGGGGTGAAAAACTGTTTTTT
once	TRBV27	-	TRBJ2-5	CASSLSRRAETQYF	TGTGCCAGCAGTTTATCGCGAAGGGCAGAGACCCAGTACTTC
once	TRBV27	TRBD1	TRBJ2-7	CASSLSAGGRYEQYF	TGTGCCAGCAGTTTATCTGCAGGGGGCCGGTACGAGCAGTACTTC
-	TRBV2	-	TRBJ1-2	CACEGVNGYTF	TGTGCCTGCGAGGGTGTGAATGGCTACACCTTC
few	TRBV24-1	-	TRBJ2-1	CATSGGTSPQDYNEQFF	TGTGCCACCAGTGGAGGAACTAGCCCACAAGATTACAATGAGCAGTTCTTC
-	TRBV30	-	TRBJ2-7	CAWTPEWGTYEQYF	TGTGCCTGGACGCCCGAGTGGGGAACCTACGAGCAGTACTTC
-	TRBV29-1	TRBD1	TRBJ2-7	CSVEGRGPYEQYF	TGCAGCGTTGAGGGCAGGGGGCCCTACGAGCAGTACTTC
-	TRBV7-9	TRBD1	TRBJ2-1	CASSQKQGARYNEQFF	TGTGCCAGCAGCCAAAAACAGGGGGCAAGATACAATGAGCAGTTCTTC
once	TRBV20-1	-	TRBJ1-1	CSASLAPGRDEAFF	TGCAGTGCTAGCCTTGCCCCCGGCAGGGATGAAGCTTTCTTT